Listed here are 6 T cell receptor beta chains from one sample, sequenced in a study of immune evolution from preneoplasia to lung adenocarcinoma. Here immunoSEQ multiplex PCR was the method, and the copy in TCRdb shows in-frame clones only, minus some. The sample shows roughly 2,200 clones, 80% of them seen only once. The sequencing sample was made of FFPE normal lung tissue adjacent to the tumor. The receptor set was obtained from a person in their sixties or seventies with lung adenocarcinoma.

The chain is built from TRBV28 and TRBJ1-4; D is perhaps TRBD1 (5 bases). Between the trimmed V and J ends, which lost 4 bases and 8 bases, there was a span of 8 bases. Per the germline V gene, CDR1 is MDHEN and CDR2 is SYDVKM. The CDR3 sequence is 12 residues long. CDR3 bases: TGTGCCAGCAGTTCCAGACAGGAAAAACTGTTTTTT. Protein product: CASSSRQEKLFF.

The chain joins TRBV6-1 to TRBJ1-4, with 8 bases aligning to TRBD1. The CDR3 length is 15 residues. Germline lookup yields CDR1 MNHNS and CDR2 SASEGT. The V and J ends lost 0 bases and 3 bases, in that order; junction bases with no gene match: 0. CDR3 residues: CASSEATGANEKLFF. The DNA for the CDR3 is TGTGCCAGCAGTGAAGCGACAGGGGCTAATGAAAAACTGTTTTTT.

V gene TRBV28 combines with J gene TRBJ1-1; maybe TRBD1 (6 bases). The V end lost 10 bases, the J end lost 4 bases, and 16 bases lay between the germline ends. The germline V gene encodes CDR1 MDHEN and CDR2 SYDVKM. CDR3 length: 13 residues. CDR3 coding DNA: TGTGCCACCCTGTTCGAAGGGGGCACTGAAGCTTTCTTT. This sequence encodes CATLFEGGTEAFF.

This rearrangement joins TRBV30 to TRBJ2-4, with D possibly being TRBD2 (5 bases). Trimming shortened V by 0 bases and J by 11 bases, and 23 bases separated the two germline ends. Looked up from germline, CDR1 is GTSNPN and CDR2 is SVGIG (reference sequence). The CDR3 is made up of 16 amino acids. DNA for the CDR3: TGTGCCTGGAGTGTAGGTAGCGTCGTAGGGCTGGAGGTTCAGTACTTC. Protein: CAWSVGSVVGLEVQYF.

The V gene is TRBV28, the J gene TRBJ2-1; 7 bases fit TRBD2. Germline assignment: CDR1 MDHEN and CDR2 SYDVKM. V was pared by 7 bases and J by 8 bases, with 17 bases of the junction left unmatched. CDR3 length: 16 residues. CDR3 sequence: CASIPGGTKRLDEQFF. The CDR3 DNA sequence: TGTGCCAGCATCCCTGGCGGGACTAAAAGATTAGATGAGCAGTTCTTC.

This chain joins TRBV5-6 and TRBJ2-5; TRBD2 matches at 8 bases. V lost 0 bases and J lost 6; bases outside the gene matches: 13. Germline CDR1 and CDR2: SGHDT and YYEEEE. This CDR3 has 17 residues. The CDR3: CASSLVTGREGRKTQYF. The CDR3 DNA reads as TGTGCCAGCAGCTTGGTTACCGGACGGGAGGGCCGTAAGACCCAGTACTTC.